The 22 T cell receptor beta chains below come from one sample, sequenced in a study of shared clonotypes between healthy human individuals. The table came from immunoSEQ multiplex PCR; TCRdb's copy has only in-frame clones and leaves some out. The sample shows some 2.1 million clones, about 93% of them seen only once. Naive CD8 populations comprised CD45RO-negative cells positively selected for CCR7, excluding terminally differentiated effector memory CD45RA+ cells. The sample taken for sequencing was naive CD8+ T cells from PBMCs. These receptor sequences come from a man aged 18 to 30 in good health. Some clones in this sample may be carry-over from other donors' samples.

This clone came up a few times. This chain links TRBV29-1 with TRBJ1-5, with 7 bases lining up with TRBD1. V gave up 4 bases and J gave up 0 bases; unmatched junction bases: 9. Germline values: CDR1 SQVTM, CDR2 ANQGSEA. This CDR3 spans 16 amino acids. This chain's CDR3 is CSVGSGDSDSNQPQHF. The CDR3 DNA reads as TGCAGCGTTGGATCAGGGGACAGTGATAGCAATCAGCCCCAGCATTTT. Full variable domain (remainder filled in from reference TRBV29-1 and TRBJ1-5): SAVISQKPSRDICQRGTSLTIQCQVDSQVTMMFWYRQQPGQSLTLIATANQGSEATYESGFVIDKFPISRPNLTFSTLTVSNMSPEDSSIYLCSVGSGDSDSNQPQHFGDGTRLSIL.

The chain couples TRBV9 to TRBJ2-7, with a tentative D call TRBD2 (5 bases). Germline V gene sequence: CDR1 SGDLS, CDR2 YYNGEE. Trimming shortened V by 4 bases and J by 4 bases, and 18 bases separated the two germline ends. The CDR3 has 15 residues. The CDR3 loop is CASSSRTAPIYEQYF. DNA for the CDR3: TGTGCCAGCAGCTCCCGGACTGCCCCGATATACGAGCAGTACTTC. Full variable domain (missing parts from reference TRBV9 and TRBJ2-7): DSGVTQTPKHLITATGQRVTLRCSPRSGDLSVYWYQQSLDQGLQFLIQYYNGEERAKGNILERFSAQQFPDLHSELNLSSLELGDSALYFCASSSRTAPIYEQYFGPGTRLTVT.

The chain links TRBV11-2 to TRBJ2-7; D might be TRBD1 (7 bases). The V gene's germline CDR1 is SGHAT and CDR2 FQNNGV. This CDR3 comprises 14 residues. The V end lost 5 bases, the J end lost 4 bases, and 15 bases lay between the germline ends. The CDR3 protein is CASSLVAGGYEQYF. DNA of the CDR3: TGTGCCAGCAGCCTCGTGGCAGGGGGGTACGAGCAGTACTTC. Using reference TRBV11-2 and TRBJ2-7 for the parts outside the CDR3, the full variable domain is EAGVAQSPRYKIIEKRQSVAFWCNPISGHATLYWYQQILGQGPKLLIQFQNNGVVDDSQLPKDRFSAERLKGVDSTLKIQPAKLEDSAVYLCASSLVAGGYEQYFGPGTRLTVT.

This clone has more than one count but fewer than ten. This chain joins TRBV27 and TRBJ1-1; maybe TRBD1 (6 bases). Germline V gene lookup returns CDR1 MNHEY and CDR2 SMNVEV (reference sequence). Trimming cost V 6 bases and J 7 bases, with 21 bases left between them. The CDR3 spans 15 residues. The CDR3 DNA reads TGTGCCAGCAGACCCCTCGCCGAGGGGGTGAGTGAAGCTTTCTTT. Its translation: CASRPLAEGVSEAFF.

The chain combines TRBV7-9 with TRBJ2-7; TRBD2 matches at 7 bases. The CDR3 extends over 13 amino acids. Germline CDR1 and CDR2: SEHNR and FQNEAQ (reference sequence). J was trimmed by 3 bases and V by 6 bases; bases with no gene match: 5. The CDR3 loop reads CASRASGFYEQYF. DNA of the CDR3: TGTGCCAGCAGGGCTAGCGGTTTCTACGAGCAGTACTTC.

The genes are TRBV4-1 and TRBJ2-1; perhaps TRBD2 as D (6 bases). This CDR3 is built from 15 residues. V was cut by 0 bases and J by 8 bases, with 14 bases left in between. Germline CDR1 MGHRA, CDR2 YSYEKL. The CDR3 loop is CASSQDKRGGYEQFF. CDR3 DNA: TGCGCCAGCAGCCAAGATAAACGGGGAGGCTATGAGCAGTTCTTC.

This chain connects TRBV9 to TRBJ2-1; D is unclear. Trimming pared 2 bases from V and 6 bases from J, leaving 18 bases between. There are 16 residues in the CDR3. CDR1 SGDLS and CDR2 YYNGEE come from the germline V gene. The CDR3, as DNA: TGTGCCAGCAGCGTTCGTTCGGACCCGAAGGTCAATGAGCAGTTCTTC. It encodes CASSVRSDPKVNEQFF.

The chain couples TRBV5-8 to TRBJ2-7, with D possibly called TRBD1 or TRBD2 (5 bases each). This CDR3 comprises 15 residues. The germline gives CDR1 SGHTS, CDR2 YDEGEE. The V gene lost 7 bases and the J gene lost 1 base, with 18 bases spanning the gap. In nucleotides, the CDR3 is TGTGCCAGCCGGGGACCGTATCTCCCATCCTACGAGCAGTACTTC. This gives the protein CASRGPYLPSYEQYF.

The chain links TRBV30 to TRBJ2-2; no clear D gene. There are 12 residues in the CDR3. Looked up from germline, CDR1 is GTSNPN and CDR2 is SVGIG (reference sequence). Trimming pared 6 bases from V and 0 bases from J, leaving 5 bases between. CDR3: CACTPNTGELFF. Here the CDR3 DNA reads TGTGCCTGCACTCCGAACACCGGGGAGCTGTTTTTT.

This clone was picked up one time. The chain employs TRBV2 and TRBJ2-3; D is unclear. The germline V gene has CDR1 SNHLY and CDR2 FYNNEI. CDR3 length: 15 amino acids. V lost 4 bases to trimming and J lost 4 bases, with 15 bases between them. This CDR3 is CASSVNLRGADTQYF. CDR3 sequence (DNA): TGTGCCAGCAGTGTAAACTTACGCGGCGCAGATACGCAGTATTTT. Full variable domain (outside the CDR3, taken from reference TRBV2 and TRBJ2-3): EPEVTQTPSHQVTQMGQEVILRCVPISNHLYFYWYRQILGQKVEFLVSFYNNEISEKSEIFDDQFSVERPDGSNFTLKIRSTKLEDSAMYFCASSVNLRGADTQYFGPGTRLTVL.

The rearrangement uses TRBV7-6 and TRBJ2-7; D is tentatively TRBD1 or TRBD2 (5 bases each). There are 17 residues in the CDR3. Trimming left V 5 bases short and J 0 bases short, with 20 bases between. Germline V gives CDR1 SGHVS, CDR2 FNYEAQ. The DNA for the CDR3 is TGTGCCAGCAGCGACCCCGAGGGACCAGGGTACTCCTACGAGCAGTACTTC. Translation: CASSDPEGPGYSYEQYF.

The J gene is TRBJ2-7, the V gene TRBV15; no reliable D call. CDR1 is LNHNV and CDR2 is YYDKDF in the germline V gene (reference sequence). V lost 0 bases, J lost 6 bases, and 21 bases lay in between. This CDR3 spans 17 amino acids. The CDR3 protein is CATSRDGSAAQFAEQYF. The CDR3 bases are TGTGCCACCAGCAGAGATGGGTCGGCGGCCCAGTTCGCCGAGCAGTACTTC.

The chain carries TRBV28 and TRBJ2-5; TRBD2 matches at 8 bases. The CDR3 loop spans 16 amino acids. The J segment lost 5 bases and the V segment lost 1 base, leaving 9 bases of the junction unmatched. CDR1 and CDR2 from the germline V gene are MDHEN and SYDVKM. The CDR3: CASSLFLSGGPETQYF. The CDR3 nucleotides read TGTGCCAGCAGTTTATTCTTGTCGGGAGGGCCGGAGACCCAGTACTTC.

The genes are TRBV27 and TRBJ2-2, with a possible D match to TRBD2 (5 bases). The CDR3 has 13 residues. Germline CDR1 is MNHEY and CDR2 is SMNVEV (reference sequence). Deletions cut 8 bases from V and 6 bases from J, with 13 bases between. For the CDR3, the DNA is TGTGCCAGCGGGCCCGGGGTTCCCGGGGAGCTGTTTTTT. It is translated as CASGPGVPGELFF.

The gene calls are TRBV19 and TRBJ1-5, with D perhaps TRBD1 (6 bases). Per the germline V gene, CDR1 is LNHDA and CDR2 is SQIVND (reference sequence). The length of the CDR3 is 15 residues. Trimming took off 8 bases at V and 3 bases at J, with 17 bases between the two ends. The CDR3 reads CASFGEGETNQPQHF. The CDR3 coding sequence is TGTGCCAGTTTTGGGGAGGGGGAAACCAATCAGCCCCAGCATTTT.

A few counts support this clone. J is TRBJ1-1 and V is TRBV28, with D possibly TRBD1 on 6 matching bases. This CDR3 is built from 14 residues. CDR1 is MDHEN, CDR2 SYDVKM, per germline. Trimming stripped 4 bases from V and 3 bases from J, with 12 bases between. CDR3 nucleotides: TGTGCCAGCAGTTCACAGGGCGGGGACACTGAAGCTTTCTTT. It codes for CASSSQGGDTEAFF. The whole variable domain, filled in from reference TRBV28 and TRBJ1-1, reads DVKVTQSSRYLVKRTGEKVFLECVQDMDHENMFWYRQDPGLGLRLIYFSYDVKMKEKGDIPEGYSVSREKKERFSLILESASTNQTSMYLCASSSQGGDTEAFFGQGTRLTVV.

The chain joins TRBV6-8 to TRBJ2-7; D is perhaps TRBD1 (6 bases). V was trimmed by 6 bases and J by 5 bases, leaving 11 bases between them. Germline lookup yields CDR1 MNHGY and CDR2 SAAAGT. The CDR3 is made up of 12 amino acids. CDR3 amino acids: CASRLQGNEQYF. CDR3 DNA: TGTGCCAGCAGATTACAGGGCAACGAGCAGTACTTC.

The V call is TRBV29-1, the J call TRBJ2-7; no firm D call. Germline lookup yields CDR1 SQVTM and CDR2 ANQGSEA. V was shortened by 1 base and J by 3 bases, with 4 bases between the two germline ends. CDR3 length equals 11 residues. In nucleotides, the CDR3 is TGCAGCGTTGAAGCCCGCTACGAGCAGTACTTC. Its protein is CSVEARYEQYF.

The V gene is TRBV15, the J gene TRBJ2-2; no definite D call. The germline gives CDR1 LNHNV, CDR2 YYDKDF (reference sequence). With 7 bases removed from V and 1 base from J, the gap between germline ends came to 10 bases. The CDR3 has 14 residues. The chain's CDR3 is CATTVRWNTGELFF. In DNA, the CDR3 is TGTGCCACCACGGTGAGGTGGAACACCGGGGAGCTGTTTTTT. Using reference TRBV15 and TRBJ2-2 for the parts outside the CDR3, the full variable domain is DAMVIQNPRYQVTQFGKPVTLSCSQTLNHNVMYWYQQKSSQAPKLLFHYYDKDFNNEADTPDNFQSRRPNTSFCFLDIRSPGLGDTAMYLCATTVRWNTGELFFGEGSRLTVL.

This chain connects TRBV7-2 to TRBJ2-7; D gene uncertain. CDR3 length: 14 residues. Germline lookup yields CDR1 SGHTA and CDR2 FQGNSA. With 2 bases removed from V and 1 base from J, the gap between germline ends came to 9 bases. CDR3 sequence (DNA): TGTGCCAGCAGCTTATGGGTGGAGTCCTACGAGCAGTACTTC. Protein sequence: CASSLWVESYEQYF.

The CDR3 DNA is TGCAGCGTGAGGGCCAATTGGGAGCAGTACTTC. As protein: CSVRANWEQYF. The chain employs TRBV29-1 and TRBJ2-5, with a tentative D call TRBD2 (5 bases). CDR3 length: 11 residues. V was pared by 6 bases and J by 11 bases, with 16 bases between. Germline values: CDR1 SQVTM, CDR2 ANQGSEA.

V is TRBV28 and J is TRBJ2-3; 8 bases fit TRBD2. Trimming at V came to 3 bases and at J to 9 bases, leaving 14 bases not matched to a gene. Germline V lookup: CDR1 MDHEN, CDR2 SYDVKM. The CDR3 covers 16 residues. CDR3 sequence: CASSFGASGLVGTQYF. The CDR3, as DNA: TGTGCCAGCAGTTTTGGGGCTAGCGGGTTGGTGGGAACGCAGTATTTT. The whole variable domain, filled in from reference TRBV28 and TRBJ2-3, reads DVKVTQSSRYLVKRTGEKVFLECVQDMDHENMFWYRQDPGLGLRLIYFSYDVKMKEKGDIPEGYSVSREKKERFSLILESASTNQTSMYLCASSFGASGLVGTQYFGPGTRLTVL.